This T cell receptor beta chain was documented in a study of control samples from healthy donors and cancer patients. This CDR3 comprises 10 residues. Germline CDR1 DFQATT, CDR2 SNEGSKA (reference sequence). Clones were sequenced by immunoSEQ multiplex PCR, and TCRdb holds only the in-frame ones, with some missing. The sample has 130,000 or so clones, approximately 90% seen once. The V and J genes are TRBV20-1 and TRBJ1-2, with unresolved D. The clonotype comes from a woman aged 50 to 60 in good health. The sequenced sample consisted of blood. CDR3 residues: CAGKAYGYTF. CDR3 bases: TGCGCCGGGAAGGCCTATGGCTACACCTTC.